The present TCR beta chain was sequenced within a study of T cells in tuberculosis. As to time point: new active TB diagnosis, blood taken before or within 7 days of starting treatment. TCRdb keeps only in-frame clones here, not all; method: immunoSEQ multiplex PCR. The sample contains about 33,000 clones, 92% of which appear only once. Germline lookup yields CDR1 MDHEN and CDR2 SYDVKM. The CDR3 totals 16 residues. J was trimmed by 9 bases and V by 6 bases; bases with no gene match: 11. This chain connects TRBV28 to TRBJ2-7; TRBD2 matches at 16 bases. The source material was PBMCs, sampled at tuberculosis diagnosis. This clonotype was obtained from an adult with tuberculosis. Some clones in this sample may be carry-over from other donors' samples. The CDR3 region is CASSFPGTSGGVGQYF. The DNA for the CDR3 is TGTGCCAGCAGCTTCCCCGGGACTAGCGGGGGGGTGGGGCAGTACTTC.